A single sample is the source of the 20 T cell receptor beta chains below, sequenced in a study of tumor and adjacent non-tumor tissue in lung cancer (dated by TCRdb to 2016 to 2019). The library relied on multiplex PCR. Reads for this sample came from an Illumina HiSeq 2500. TCRbeta libraries were built by three rounds of nested PCR using primers (Table S4), following protocols modified from ARM-PCR. TCRdb trimmed the raw reads at Q25, called clones with MiXCR and kept productive beta chains. Each CDR3 protein appears once, grouped with its most common genes and DNA. For this sample the table gives 100,000 or so distinct CDR3 sequences, of which 80% were detected only once. The top ten clonotypes cover less than 40% of the sample. RNA was isolated from bulk, unsorted tissue, and RNA quality was assessed with a NanoDrop ND-1000 and an Agilent 2100. For the normal lung samples, distant non-tumor tissue was collected more than 3 cm away from the tumor edge.

Specimen: distant non-tumor lung tissue. The receptors originated from a man in his fifties or sixties with small cell lung cancer.

This clonotype was detected only once. The V and J genes are TRBV29-1 and TRBJ2-3; D possibly corresponds to TRBD2 (5 bases). The CDR3 sequence is 13 residues long. Per germline, CDR1 SQVTM and CDR2 ANQGSEA. The V and J ends lost 7 bases and 1 base respectively, with 12 bases between them. The CDR3 coding sequence is TGCAGCGATCTTCACGGGGGCACAGATACGCAGTATTTT. Translation gives CSDLHGGTDTQYF.

The chain has TRBV6-1 and TRBJ2-7; D is ambiguous. Trimming cost V 7 bases and J 0 bases, with 16 bases left between them. Germline lookup yields CDR1 MNHNS and CDR2 SASEGT. CDR3 length: 15 residues. The CDR3 protein is CASTMLQVSSYEQYV. The CDR3 DNA follows: TGTGCCAGCACCATGCTTCAAGTCAGCTCCTACGAGCAGTACGTC.

As regards this clonotype: Since a much larger clone is just one base distant, this may be a read error. The chain has TRBV21-1 and TRBJ2-7; the DNA was not compared with TRBD1, the D call given in the table. TRBV21-1 is marked as a pseudogene. The CDR3 has 18 residues. The CDR3 DNA is TGTGCCAGCAGCGACGGAGAGGGGTCCTTACAGGACATCTACGAGCAGTACGTC. It encodes CASSDGEGSLQDIYEQYV.

The table lists this clonotype with a count of one. The junction does not match germline at one end; this may be a read error. The chain uses TRBV30 and TRBJ2-3; the match to TRBD2 covers 9 bases. The germline gives CDR1 GTSNPN, CDR2 SVGIG (reference sequence). The CDR3 runs 16 residues. The CDR3 sequence: CAWSAPVAGGGDRQYF. CDR3 nucleotide sequence: TGTGCCTGGAGTGCACCAGTGGCGGGAGGGGGGGATAGGCAGTATTTT.

Concerning this clonotype: At one boundary the junction diverges from the germline segment, which might be a read error. This chain links TRBV12-3 or TRBV12-4 with TRBJ1-2; no clear D. The CDR3 runs 13 residues. This chain's CDR3 is CASSFRVGYVYTF. The CDR3 bases are TGTGCCAGCAGTTTTCGCGTCGGTTATGTCTACACCTTC.

Note on this clonotype: Germline and junction disagree at one end, which may indicate a read error. CDR3 nucleotide sequence: TGTGCCAGCAACCATAGCGGGAGTAGGAACGAGCAGCACTTC. Its translation: CASNHSGSRNEQHF. The V gene is TRBV4-2, the J gene TRBJ2-7; TRBD2 agrees at 9 bases. CDR1 and CDR2 (germline): LGHNA, YNFKEQ. The CDR3 length is 14 residues.

Notes on this clonotype: At one end, the junction sequence differs from germline, possibly due to a read error. This chain joins TRBV12-3 or TRBV12-4 and TRBJ2-1, with 9 nucleotides matching TRBD1. The CDR3 is 14 amino acids. CDR3 amino acids: CAISSGTGHDEQFF. The CDR3 nucleotides are TGTGCCATCAGTTCCGGGACAGGGCACGATGAGCAGTTCTTC.

Remarks on this clonotype: The CDR3 carries no conserved terminal phenylalanine or tryptophan, so it likely arises from a read error. V gene TRBV12-3 or TRBV12-4 combines with J gene TRBJ2-7; D possibly corresponds to TRBD2 (5 bases). This CDR3 is built from 14 residues. V dropped 7 bases and J dropped 3 bases, with 16 bases sitting between them. The CDR3 DNA is TGTGCCAGCACCCCGTCTCCCCGGGACTACGAGCAGTACTTA. Protein: CASTPSPRDYEQYL.

Many counts were recorded for this clonotype. V gene TRBV5-4 combines with J gene TRBJ1-1; D perhaps matches TRBD1 (5 bases). The CDR3 is made up of 16 amino acids. Looked up from germline, CDR1 is SGHNT and CDR2 is YYREEE (reference sequence). V lost 0 bases to trimming and J lost 1 base, with 13 bases between them. CDR3 protein: CASSLGGRGSNTEAFF. CDR3 in DNA: TGTGCCAGCAGCTTGGGGGGCCGGGGGTCGAACACTGAAGCTTTCTTT.

This clonotype is a singleton in its sample. J is TRBJ2-6 and V is TRBV14; D unresolved. The V and J ends lost 8 bases and 0 bases respectively, with 8 bases between them. The CDR3 runs to 14 residues. Germline CDR1 is SGHDN and CDR2 is FVKESK. As DNA, the CDR3 is TGTGCCAGCGGCCGAACCTCTGGGGCCAACGTCCTGACTTTC. Translation gives CASGRTSGANVLTF.

This chain joins TRBV5-6 and TRBJ1-1, with 7 positions matching TRBD1. V was clipped by 9 bases and J by 11 bases; unmatched bases: 25. The CDR3 consists of 16 residues. The germline CDR1 and CDR2 sequences are SGHDT and YYEEEE. Here the CDR3 reads CATNLASGTANTDAFF. The CDR3 DNA sequence: TGTGCCACCAACTTGGCCTCCGGGACAGCGAACACCGATGCTTTCTTT.

On this clonotype itself: One junction end does not reproduce the germline sequence, and a read error may be involved. The J gene is TRBJ2-2, the V gene TRBV20-1; TRBD2 might be the D (5 bases). This CDR3 is 14 amino acids long. CDR1 is DFQATT and CDR2 is SNEGSKA in the germline V gene (reference sequence). The CDR3 reads CSARDMDWTGELFF. CDR3 sequence (DNA): TGCAGTGCTAGAGATATGGATTGGACTGGGGAGCTATTTTTT.

Notes on this clonotype: An end of the junction differs from the germline gene, which may be a read error. The rearrangement uses TRBV28 and TRBJ1-6; D unresolved. Germline V gene lookup returns CDR1 MDHEN and CDR2 SYDVKM. The CDR3 extends over 15 amino acids. The CDR3 DNA reads TGTGCCGGCAGTTCGGGAAACCCCTATAATTCACCCCTCCACTTT. This gives the protein CAGSSGNPYNSPLHF.

Details on this clonotype: Germline is not matched at one junction end, which may reflect a read error. The chain carries TRBV5-1 and TRBJ1-1; unclear D gene. Germline V gene lookup returns CDR1 SGHRS and CDR2 YFSETQ. The CDR3 contains 15 residues. CDR3 DNA sequence: TGCGCCACCAGCTTTTTGGCCGGGTTGAACACTGAAGCTTTCTTT. It translates to CATSFLAGLNTEAFF.

This clonotype was detected only once. This rearrangement joins TRBV29-1 to TRBJ1-4; D gene ambiguous. Trimming took 8 bases from V and 5 from J, leaving 15 bases between them. Looked up from germline, CDR1 is SQVTM and CDR2 is ANQGSEA. CDR3 length equals 13 residues. CDR3 DNA sequence: TGCAGCAGGCAAAGTGGGGTAAATGAAAAACTGTTTTTT. It specifies CSRQSGVNEKLFF.

A word on this clonotype: The junction and the germline gene differ at one end; a read error may be behind it. The V and J genes are TRBV5-1 and TRBJ1-2, with a tentative D call TRBD1 (5 bases). This CDR3 comprises 16 residues. Germline loops: CDR1 SGHRS, CDR2 YFSETQ. Here the CDR3 reads CASGLGSWGTIRGYTF. The CDR3 DNA is TGCGCCAGCGGCTTGGGTAGCTGGGGGACTATACGAGGCTACACCTTT.

Comment on this clonotype: This may be a read error, as it is one base from a much larger clone. V and J are TRBV20-1 and TRBJ2-5; TRBD1 matches at 9 bases. The CDR3 has 13 amino acids. CDR1 DFQATT and CDR2 SNEGSKA come from the germline V gene (reference sequence). This chain's CDR3 is CTGRDRVKETQYF. The CDR3 DNA reads as TGCACTGGCCGGGACAGGGTAAAAGAGACCCAGTACTTC.

A word on this clonotype: This is likely a read error, given that the CDR3 carries no conserved phenylalanine or tryptophan at its end. No DNA is shown, since the ends of the CDR3 on it are uncertain; the CDR3 is the one TCRdb lists. The chain uses TRBV4-2 and TRBJ1-5; TRBD1 is taken as the D call from the table, unchecked against the DNA. 15 amino acids form the CDR3, both terminal residues included. Germline CDR1 is LGHNA and CDR2 is YNFKEQ. The CDR3 spells CASSQRGEWGQPQQL.

This clonotype was counted a single time. Sequence at one end of the junction differs from germline and may be a read error. The chain recombines TRBV6-1 with TRBJ2-3, with 8 bases that match TRBD2. Germline CDR1 is MNHNS and CDR2 is SASEGT. This CDR3 has 14 residues. The CDR3 nucleotides are TGTGCTAGCAAGTTTAGCGGGGAGACAGATACGCAGTATTTT. Translated, it gives CASKFSGETDTQYF.

As concerns this clonotype: Its ends do not fully match the called genes, so a read error is possible. The chain couples TRBV24-1 to TRBJ1-2, with no clear D. Germline CDR1 KGHDR, CDR2 SFDVKD. The CDR3 sequence is 14 residues long. The CDR3 sequence: CVTSDRRTLYGYTF. As DNA, the CDR3 is TGTGTCACCTCAGATCGACGGACCTTATATGGCTACACCTTC.